This T cell receptor (beta chain) stems from a study of T cells in localized non-small cell lung cancer. Study results and caveats: As only one tumor region underwent sequencing, heterogeneity remains possible.

Germline V gene sequence: CDR1 SGHAT, CDR2 FQDESV (reference sequence). The CDR3 runs 13 residues. Trimming took 5 bases from V and 6 from J, leaving 13 bases between them. This clone was seen a single time. Its target is not known. Profiling relied on immunoSEQ multiplex PCR, and the TCRdb table lists in-frame clones only, not all of them. The repertoire holds 90,000 to 95,000 clones, with about 87% as singletons. Sequenced here: peripheral blood, sampled before any cancer treatment. This sequence was found in a man between 40 and 70 years old with stage I squamous cell lung carcinoma. The J gene is TRBJ1-2, the V gene TRBV11-1; no definite D call. CDR3 sequence: CASSPEIGDGYTF. In DNA, the CDR3 is TGTGCCAGCAGCCCCGAGATCGGGGATGGCTACACCTTC.